The TCR beta chain described here comes from a study of OX40 agonist ivuxolimab in advanced cancers. Study results and limitations: At 0.1 to 3.0 mg/kg and by week 6, clonal expansion occurred in CD4+ and CD8+ blood T cells.

Between the trimmed V and J ends, which lost 6 bases and 5 bases, there was a span of 13 bases. Germline-derived CDR1 and CDR2 are LNHDA and SQIVND (reference sequence). The CDR3 consists of 13 residues. TCRdb's table, derived via immunoSEQ multiplex PCR, lists solely in-frame clones and lacks some. Among 100,000 to 130,000 clones listed, about 91% were seen once. About this clone itself: Its antigen is unidentified.

This receptor was identified in an adult with an advanced solid tumor such as melanoma, head and neck, liver or kidney cancer. V gene TRBV19 combines with J gene TRBJ2-5, with D possibly being TRBD2 (7 bases). This specimen was CD4+ or CD8+ T cells sorted from blood, taken in a trial of the OX40 agonist ivuxolimab. In nucleotides, the CDR3 is TGTGCCAGTAGGGCGGGGGCGGAGGAGACCCAGTACTTC. This gives the protein CASRAGAEETQYF.